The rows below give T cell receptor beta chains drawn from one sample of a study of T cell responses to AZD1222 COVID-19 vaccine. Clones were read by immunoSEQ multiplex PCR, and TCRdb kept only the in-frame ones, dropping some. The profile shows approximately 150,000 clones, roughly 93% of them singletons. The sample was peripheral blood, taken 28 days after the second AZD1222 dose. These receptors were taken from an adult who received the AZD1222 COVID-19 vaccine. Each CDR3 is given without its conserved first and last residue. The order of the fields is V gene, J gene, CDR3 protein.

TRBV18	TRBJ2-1	ASSPYSESLAGRVHEQF
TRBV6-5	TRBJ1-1	ASSQDINTEAF
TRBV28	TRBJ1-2	ASKEVRKGYT
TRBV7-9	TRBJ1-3	ASSSRGAVSLSSGNTIY
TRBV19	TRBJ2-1	ASSRSSGDNEQF
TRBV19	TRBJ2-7	ASSLGRHEQY
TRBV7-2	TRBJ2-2	ASSLGVRGTGELF
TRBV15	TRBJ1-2	ATSRVQGNYGYT
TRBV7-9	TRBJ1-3	ASSPETGGPSSGNTIY
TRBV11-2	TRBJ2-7	ASSTPTVRDEQY
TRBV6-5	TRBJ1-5	ASSSLWAEEQPQH
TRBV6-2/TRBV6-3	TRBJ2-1	ASSLAGGLNEQF
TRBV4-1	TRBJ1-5	ASSLQGNQPQH
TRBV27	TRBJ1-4	ASSSPPGRKNEKLF
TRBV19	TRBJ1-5	ATTDSDGINQPQH
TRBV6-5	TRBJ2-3	ASSKGQMGTDTQY
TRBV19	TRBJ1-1	ASKRSRGRVMNTEAF
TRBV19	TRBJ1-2	ASSIPGPGGYGYT
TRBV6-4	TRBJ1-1	ASSTRTGETNTEAF
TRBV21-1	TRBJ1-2	ASSKEGVGYT